These 20 T cell receptor beta chains share one sample of origin, sequenced in a study of radiation and T cells in renal cell carcinoma. Some clones are missing from TCRdb's copy, which holds only in-frame ones; the method was immunoSEQ multiplex PCR. The data show 60,000 to 75,000 clones, 60% to 85% seen once. Time point here: blood 4 weeks post-SBRT, at nephrectomy. The treatment is: 15 Gy SBRT to primary tumor, nephrectomy 4 weeks later. Sequencing was performed on blood, taken from a patient whose treatment included radiotherapy and nephrectomy. The receptors were gathered from a man between 60 and 70 years old with renal cell carcinoma.

V gene TRBV15 combines with J gene TRBJ1-4, with 7 bases fitting TRBD1. This CDR3 has 14 residues. The germline V gene has CDR1 LNHNV and CDR2 YYDKDF (reference sequence). V shed 7 bases and J 5 bases; nucleotides not matched to a gene: 7. CDR3 sequence: CATKPARGNEKLFF. CDR3 nucleotide sequence: TGTGCCACCAAACCTGCCAGGGGGAATGAAAAACTGTTTTTT. The full variable domain, with the rest looked up from reference TRBV15 and TRBJ1-4, is DAMVIQNPRYQVTQFGKPVTLSCSQTLNHNVMYWYQQKSSQAPKLLFHYYDKDFNNEADTPDNFQSRRPNTSFCFLDIRSPGLGDTAMYLCATKPARGNEKLFFGSGTQLSVL.

V and J are TRBV11-3 and TRBJ2-7; the match to TRBD1 covers 8 bases. CDR3 size: 16 residues. The ends lost 3 bases at V and 7 bases at J; junction bases unmatched: 14. CDR1 and CDR2 from the germline V gene are SGHNT and YENEEA. The CDR3 loop is CASSFGGPGGAGEQYF. CDR3 coding DNA: TGTGCCAGCAGCTTCGGCGGTCCAGGGGGCGCGGGGGAGCAGTACTTC.

The CDR3 spells CASSLQRESGELFF. Here the CDR3 DNA reads TGTGCCAGCAGCTTACAACGGGAAAGCGGGGAGCTGTTTTTT. The J gene is TRBJ2-2, the V gene TRBV7-9; D is perhaps TRBD2 (5 bases). The germline V gene has CDR1 SEHNR and CDR2 FQNEAQ (reference sequence). V was cut by 2 bases and J by 7 bases, with 11 bases left in between. There are 14 residues in the CDR3.

Concerning this clone: Other DNA variants within this sample encode the same CDR3. The V and J genes are TRBV9 and TRBJ2-5; D is possibly TRBD1 (5 bases). Per the germline V gene, CDR1 is SGDLS and CDR2 is YYNGEE. V lost 0 bases and J 2 bases, leaving 11 bases between the germline ends. The CDR3 has 15 amino acids. The CDR3, as DNA: TGTGCCAGCAGCGTAGGGGGCGCAGGACAAGAGACCCAGTACTTC. This encodes CASSVGGAGQETQYF.

V usage is TRBV5-6 and J usage is TRBJ1-2; D gene ambiguous. Trimming took off 2 bases at V and 4 bases at J, with 9 bases between the two ends. The germline CDR1 and CDR2 sequences are SGHDT and YYEEEE. This CDR3 has 13 amino acids. The DNA of the CDR3 is TGTGCCAGCAGCTTTCAGGCAGCCTATGGCTACACCTTC. It specifies CASSFQAAYGYTF.

The CDR3 region has the DNA TGTGCCAGCAGCCAAAGGCGGGGACAAACCCTAAGGGGCACAGATACGCAGTATTTT. It is translated as CASSQRRGQTLRGTDTQYF. V and J are TRBV14 and TRBJ2-3; either TRBD1 or TRBD2 may supply D (6 bases each). V lost 2 bases and J 1 base, leaving 22 bases between the germline ends. CDR1 is SGHDN, CDR2 FVKESK, per germline. The CDR3 contains 19 residues.

V usage is TRBV5-6 and J usage is TRBJ2-1, with a tentative D call TRBD2 (6 bases). The germline V and J ends were trimmed by 6 bases and 8 bases, with 27 bases remaining between them. Germline CDR1 reads SGHDT; CDR2 reads YYEEEE. The CDR3 runs 17 residues. The chain's CDR3 is CASIPGGRTFGDDEQFF. CDR3 nucleotide sequence: TGTGCCAGCATCCCTGGGGGGAGGACTTTCGGTGACGATGAGCAGTTCTTC.

This rearrangement joins TRBV6-5 to TRBJ1-5, with D uncertain. The CDR3 totals 13 residues. Germline CDR1 reads MNHEY; CDR2 reads SVGAGI. The V end was cut by 5 bases, the J end by 1 base, with 6 bases between. CDR3 sequence (DNA): TGTGCCAGCAGTCCTTTCAGCAATCAGCCCCAGCATTTT. This gives the protein CASSPFSNQPQHF.

The J gene is TRBJ1-1, the V gene TRBV7-9, with 10 bases lining up with TRBD1. Looked up from germline, CDR1 is SEHNR and CDR2 is FQNEAQ (reference sequence). This CDR3 spans 14 amino acids. J lost 4 bases, V lost 5 bases, and 4 bases had no gene match. The CDR3 DNA reads TGTGCCAGCAGCACGGGACAGGGGTCCACTGAAGCTTTCTTT. As protein: CASSTGQGSTEAFF.

The chain links TRBV2 to TRBJ2-2; D is unclear. V lost 5 bases and J lost 7, with 11 bases in between. This CDR3 is built from 13 residues. Germline lookup yields CDR1 SNHLY and CDR2 FYNNEI. CDR3 loop: CASSREYIGELFF. CDR3 coding DNA: TGTGCCAGCAGTAGAGAATACATCGGGGAGCTGTTTTTT.

The chain has TRBV6-1 and TRBJ2-5; perhaps TRBD1 as D (6 bases). The DNA end favors TRBJ2-7, so the J call may be wrong. The germline CDR1 and CDR2 sequences are MNHNS and SASEGT. The CDR3 runs to 13 residues. Written as DNA, the CDR3 is TGTGCCAGCGGGGACACTCAATCCTACGAGCAGTACTTC. Amino acid sequence: CASGDTQSYEQYF.

The chain carries TRBV9 and TRBJ2-1, with 8 bases matching TRBD1. CDR1 is SGDLS, CDR2 YYNGEE, per germline. The ends lost 4 bases at V and 10 bases at J; junction bases unmatched: 7. The CDR3 contains 13 residues. In nucleotides, the CDR3 is TGTGCCAGCAGCAAGGACAGGGATAGAGAGCAGTTCTTC. This encodes CASSKDRDREQFF.

V usage is TRBV11-1 and J usage is TRBJ2-2; D is possibly TRBD1 or TRBD2 (5 bases each). Germline CDR1 and CDR2: SGHAT and FQDESV (reference sequence). V lost 1 base and J 4 bases, leaving 7 bases between the germline ends. This CDR3 is 14 amino acids long. CDR3 nucleotide sequence: TGTGCCAGCAGCTTAGACGGGGCCACCGGGGAGCTGTTTTTT. Amino acid sequence: CASSLDGATGELFF.

This clone was seen just once. The rearrangement uses TRBV11-2 and TRBJ2-1; TRBD1 is a possible D gene (5 bases). From germline, CDR1 is SGHAT and CDR2 FQNNGV. Trimming removed 6 bases at V and 1 base at J, with 10 bases between. CDR3 size: 14 residues. CDR3 region: CASSFAGSYNEQFF. In DNA form, the CDR3 reads TGTGCCAGCAGTTTTGCAGGGTCCTACAATGAGCAGTTCTTC.

The chain has TRBV25-1 and TRBJ1-1; no clear D. The CDR3 totals 14 residues. Germline V CDR1 and CDR2: MGHDK, SYGVNS. V lost 0 bases, J lost 4 bases, and 9 bases lay in between. CDR3: CASSEYPGGTEAFF. The CDR3 DNA is TGTGCCAGCAGTGAATACCCCGGCGGCACTGAAGCTTTCTTT.

The chain employs TRBV27 and TRBJ2-1; D tentatively reads TRBD1 or TRBD2 (5 bases each). The V gene's germline CDR1 is MNHEY and CDR2 SMNVEV (reference sequence). V lost 11 bases and J lost 0, with 14 bases in between. The CDR3 spans 14 residues. The CDR3 protein is CAAPPGSSYNEQFF. CDR3 in DNA: TGTGCCGCCCCACCAGGGAGCTCCTACAATGAGCAGTTCTTC.

The J gene is TRBJ1-2, the V gene TRBV13; maybe TRBD1 (6 bases). Between the trimmed V and J ends, which lost 5 bases and 6 bases, there was a span of 16 bases. This CDR3 is built from 14 residues. Germline loops: CDR1 PRHDT, CDR2 FYEKMQ (reference sequence). The CDR3 DNA sequence: TGTGCCAGCAGCAACCGGGGGGGGGCGGATGGCTACACCTTC. Amino acids: CASSNRGGADGYTF.

The chain combines TRBV7-2 with TRBJ1-2; a weak D match, TRBD1 (5 bases). Per germline, CDR1 SGHTA and CDR2 FQGNSA. V was cut by 1 base and J by 3 bases, with 12 bases left in between. This CDR3 comprises 15 residues. The CDR3 sequence: CASSLDWGADYGYTF. In DNA form, the CDR3 reads TGTGCCAGCAGCTTAGATTGGGGCGCGGACTATGGCTACACCTTC.

CDR3: CASSQELAKNIQYF. Written as DNA, the CDR3 is TGCGCCAGCAGCCAAGAGCTAGCCAAAAACATTCAGTACTTC. J is TRBJ2-4 and V is TRBV4-3; the D is unclear. Trimming took 0 bases from V and 0 from J, leaving 3 bases between them. Looked up from germline, CDR1 is LGHNA and CDR2 is YSLEER. CDR3 length: 14 residues.

This sequence joins TRBV2 and TRBJ1-1; 8 positions match TRBD1. This CDR3 comprises 13 residues. The V gene's germline CDR1 is SNHLY and CDR2 FYNNEI. Trimming took 8 bases from V and 3 from J; bases not matched to a gene: 5. CDR3 DNA sequence: TGTGCCAGCCAGTTGGACAGGGACACTGAAGCTTTCTTT. Residues: CASQLDRDTEAFF.